This T cell receptor (beta chain) was captured in a study of T cells in Graves' hyperthyroidism and ophthalmopathy. It was RNA transcripts that yielded the amplified TCR beta CDR3 regions. In the first-round RT-PCR of the TCR CDR3, the HTBI primer set was used. TCRdb re-analysed the multiplex PCR reads in MiXCR, keeping a single row per CDR3 protein. The data show 390,000 or so distinct CDR3 sequences, approximately 14% seen once. Germline V gene sequence: CDR1 LNHDA, CDR2 SQIVND (reference sequence). The V end lost 4 bases, the J end lost 5 bases, and 12 bases lay between the germline ends. The CDR3 is 15 residues long.

The source is a man aged 18 to 30 with Graves' ophthalmopathy. The V gene is TRBV19, the J gene TRBJ1-6, with no clear D. Material for sequencing was blood. In nucleotides, the CDR3 is TGTGCCAGTAGTACTCGCCTGAATAATAATTCACCCCTCCACTTT. Translating it yields CASSTRLNNNSPLHF.